A selection of T cell receptor beta chains follows, all from one sample in a study of blood T cells in healthy people across ages. MiXCR was run by TCRdb on the 5' RACE reads, yielding one entry per CDR3 protein. The sample lists 1.2 million to 1.5 million distinct CDR3 sequences, around two fifths occurring once. Sequencing input: blood. The origin of the receptors is a woman aged 18 to 35 in good health. Both conserved end residues are part of each CDR3. The D gene is left open where the match is weak.

CASSLEVGQGTNTEAFF TRBD1 TRBJ1-1 TRBV5-6
CATGGGPRSYNEQFF - TRBJ2-1 TRBV7-8
CSARGTRSYEQYF TRBD2 TRBJ2-7 TRBV20-1
CASSLSTGQVDEQFF TRBD1 TRBJ2-1 TRBV27
CASHGTESYEQYF - TRBJ2-7 TRBV28
CASTIGSTNTGELFF - TRBJ2-2 TRBV7-9
CATTTGPYEQYF - TRBJ2-7 TRBV28
CASSRTLSGNQPQHF - TRBJ1-5 TRBV6-2/TRBV6-3
CASSLGQASYGYTF TRBD1 TRBJ1-2 TRBV7-3
CASQLLGTGSTDTQYF TRBD1 TRBJ2-3 TRBV5-1
CASTRGGGTVWDTEAFF TRBD1 TRBJ1-1 TRBV5-1
CQGGTEAFF TRBD1 TRBJ1-1 TRBV6-6
CSVVIGWSGLAETLSYNEQFF TRBD2 TRBJ2-1 TRBV29-1
CAISGAGDNTEAFF - TRBJ1-1 TRBV10-3
CSGGLGGSNEQFF - TRBJ2-1 TRBV20-1
CASSLGSGGRNEQYF - - TRBV6-6
CASSLGLYSYNEQFF - TRBJ2-1 TRBV5-1
CASASGQANNEQFF - TRBJ2-1 TRBV10-2